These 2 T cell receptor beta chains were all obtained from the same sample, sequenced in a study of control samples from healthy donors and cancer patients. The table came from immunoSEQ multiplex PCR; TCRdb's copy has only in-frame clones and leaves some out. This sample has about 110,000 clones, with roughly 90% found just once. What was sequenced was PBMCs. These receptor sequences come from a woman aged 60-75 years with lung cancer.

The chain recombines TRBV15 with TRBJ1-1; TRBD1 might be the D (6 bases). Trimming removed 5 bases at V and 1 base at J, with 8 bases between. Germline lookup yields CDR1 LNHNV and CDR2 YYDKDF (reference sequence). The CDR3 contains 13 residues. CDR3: CATSLTGNTEAFF. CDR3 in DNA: TGTGCCACCAGCTTGACAGGGAACACTGAAGCTTTCTTT.

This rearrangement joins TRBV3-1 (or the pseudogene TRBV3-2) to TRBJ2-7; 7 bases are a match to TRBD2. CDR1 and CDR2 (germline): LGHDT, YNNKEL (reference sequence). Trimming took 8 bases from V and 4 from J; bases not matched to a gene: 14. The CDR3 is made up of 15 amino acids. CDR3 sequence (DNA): TGTGCCAGCCTCCCAGACGGGGGGATTCTATACGAGCAGTACTTC. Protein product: CASLPDGGILYEQYF.